The sequence of this T cell receptor beta chain was determined in a study of prognosis after radiotherapy for stage I lung cancer. Study overall: The patients comprised 13 men and more than 5 women, spanning ages roughly 53 to 85 and having a median of approximately 70 years. Whole-study results and caveats: Between patients with and without metastases, TRBV and TRBJ gene usage reportedly differed.

CDR3 of TCR beta was amplified from genomic DNA via a two-round multiplex PCR. Primers (each specific to one TRBV or TRBJ gene) were used in first-round PCR. Universal primers were what the second PCR round used. TCRdb ran MiXCR on the multiplex PCR reads and lists one entry per CDR3 protein. This sample carries 20,000 or so distinct CDR3 sequences, more than 40% of them seen once, and the ten largest clones take roughly a third. CDR1 LNHNV and CDR2 YYDKDF come from the germline V gene (reference sequence). Trimming removed 0 bases at V and 4 bases at J, with 9 bases between. The CDR3 sequence is 15 residues long. This clonotype was detected many times. Its antigen is as yet unknown.

The specimen was PBMCs, collected before or after stereotactic body radiation therapy (not recorded which). The clonotype was recovered from a donor over 45 with non-small cell lung cancer. The V gene is TRBV15, the J gene TRBJ2-2; no clear D. The CDR3 nucleotides read TGTGCCACCAGCAGAGAGTCCTACAGCACCGGGGAGCTGTTTTTT. Translated, it gives CATSRESYSTGELFF.